These T cell receptor beta chains were read from a single sample in a study of CD8+CD57+ T cells in acquired aplastic anemia. TCRdb used MiXCR to reprocess the reads, holding one entry per CDR3 protein. The data hold around 140,000 distinct CDR3 sequences, with 41% observed a single time. The sequencing sample was made of sorted CD4+, CD8+, or CD8+CD57+ T cells (not recorded which) from PBMCs. These receptors were collected from a human donor in good health, serving as a control. Both conserved end residues are part of each CDR3. The D gene is left open where the match is weak. A clone size is listed for some rows: how often the clone was seen (once, few, many), or a class if it is expanded.

NA	TRBV18	NA	TRBJ1-1	TGTGCCAGCTCACCAGGTCAGGGTGGCTCTGAAGCTTTCTTT	CASSPGQGGSEAFF
TRBD1	TRBV4-2	NA	TRBJ1-5	TGTGCTAGCAGCCAAGCGGACAGGGCGATGGGCAATCAGCGCCAGCATTTT	CASSQADRAMGNQRQHF
NA	TRBV2	many	TRBJ2-7	TGTGCCAGCAGTGTGGGAAAACCGCCATACGACGGGCAGTACTTC	CASSVGKPPYDGQYF
NA	TRBV14	many	TRBJ1-1	TGTGCCAGCAGCCAAGTAACTGAAGCTTTCTTT	CASSQVTEAFF
TRBD1	TRBV5-1	NA	TRBJ2-6	TGCGCCAGCAGCCCGACAGGGGGCGCTGGGGCCAACGTCCTGACTTTC	CASSPTGGAGANVLTF
NA	TRBV18	NA	TRBJ1-1	TGTGCCGGCTCACCCGGCGGTGTCTGGAGGAACACTGAAGCTTTCTTT	CAGSPGGVWRNTEAFF
NA	TRBV19	NA	TRBJ2-5	TGTGCCAGTAGTATGGGACGACAAGAGACCCAGTACTTC	CASSMGRQETQYF
TRBD1	TRBV5-1	NA	TRBJ2-1	TGCGCCAGCAGCTTAGACAGGGGGGCCTACGATGAGCAGTTCTTC	CASSLDRGAYDEQFF
NA	TRBV5-4	many	TRBJ1-2	TGTGCCAGCAGTAACCCCACAAGGAGCCACTATGGCTACACCTTC	CASSNPTRSHYGYTF
TRBD1	TRBV2	many	TRBJ2-7	TGTGCCAGCAGGGACGGGACAGGGGCGTCCTACGAGCAGTACTTC	CASRDGTGASYEQYF
TRBD1	TRBV9	many	TRBJ1-1	TGTGCCAGCAGCCCAGGGGACAGGAGGGGGACTGAAGCTTTCTTT	CASSPGDRRGTEAFF
TRBD1	TRBV15	NA	TRBJ2-7	TGTGCCACCAGCAGAGATAAGGGACAGGGCGAGAGCGAGCAGTACTTC	CATSRDKGQGESEQYF
NA	TRBV2	NA	TRBJ2-5	TGTGCCAGCAGTGAATTCGAAGGGTCAGGAGCCCTTAGCAATCAGCCTCAAGAGACCCAGTACTTC	CASSEFEGSGALSNQPQETQYF
NA	TRBV20-1	many	TRBJ1-4	TGCAGTAGCAGGGGCTTTGATGAAAAACTGTTTTTT	CSSRGFDEKLFF
NA	TRBV20-1	few	TRBJ1-1	TGCAGTGTTAGAGATTGGGGGCTACCGAACATTGAAGCTTTCTTT	CSVRDWGLPNIEAFF
TRBD1	TRBV20-1	NA	TRBJ1-1	TGCAGTGCCAAGGATGAGGCGCAGGGGGCGACTGAAGCTTTCTTT	CSAKDEAQGATEAFF
NA	TRBV19	many	TRBJ2-7	TGTGCCAGTAGCCTCGTGGGTGGGACCTACGAGCAGTACTTC	CASSLVGGTYEQYF
TRBD1	TRBV11-1	NA	TRBJ1-4	TGTGCCAGCAGCCCCATGCCGGGACAGGGGGTTGAAAAACTGTTTTTT	CASSPMPGQGVEKLFF
NA	TRBV19	NA	TRBJ2-3	TGTGCCAGTAGTATATGGAGTGGCACAGATACGCAGTATTTT	CASSIWSGTDTQYF
NA	TRBV2	NA	TRBJ1-1	TGTGCCAGCAGCGCGGACAGCAACACTGAAGCTTTCTTT	CASSADSNTEAFF
NA	TRBV24-1	NA	TRBJ2-6	TGTGCCACCAGTGATTTCGGGGGAACTGGGGCCAACGTCCTAGCTTTC	CATSDFGGTGANVLAF
NA	TRBV6-5	many	TRBJ1-1	TGTGCCAGCTGCTTCGGACAGATGAACACTGAAGCTTTCTTT	CASCFGQMNTEAFF
TRBD1	TRBV2	many	TRBJ2-6	TGTGCCAGCGACAGGGTGAATGGGGCCAACGTCCTGACTTTC	CASDRVNGANVLTF
NA	TRBV7-9	few	TRBJ1-1	TGTGCCAGTAAGGCGGGGACTGAAGCTTTCTTT	CASKAGTEAFF
TRBD1	TRBV4-1	many	TRBJ1-2	TGCGCCAGCAGACTAGGGGGCGGGGGCGGGCAGGATGGCTACACCTTC	CASRLGGGGGQDGYTF
NA	TRBV18	many	TRBJ1-1	TGTGCCAGCTCACCGCGACAGGAGGGGACTGAAGCTTTCTTT	CASSPRQEGTEAFF
NA	TRBV15	medium-sized	TRBJ1-6	TGTGCCACCAGCAGAGAGCGCGGTGGGGATTCACCCCTCCACTTT	CATSRERGGDSPLHF
NA	TRBV2	NA	TRBJ1-4	TGTGCCAGCACGCGGGACCGACTATTTGCAACCAATGGAAAACTGTTTTTT	CASTRDRLFATNGKLFF
NA	TRBV2	many	TRBJ1-2	TGTGCCAGCAGTGAAGGCGGGAATGCTAACTATGGCTACACCTTC	CASSEGGNANYGYTF
TRBD1	TRBV19	NA	TRBJ2-7	TGTGCCAGTAGTTTAACAGGGGCCCCCTACGAGCAGTACTTC	CASSLTGAPYEQYF